This record concerns one TCR beta chain sequence. It was 5'RACE with constant-segment primers that produced the TCR alpha and TCR beta cDNA libraries, which carried sample barcodes and UMIs. One entry per CDR3 protein, called by TCRdb with MiXCR from the 5' RACE reads. The data contain about 410,000 distinct CDR3 sequences, about a quarter of them seen just once; the ten biggest clones take up roughly 13%. This sample is drawn from a study of T-cell memory formation after mild COVID-19. The V and J ends lost 5 bases and 1 base respectively, with 17 bases between them. In germline, CDR1 is MNHEY, CDR2 SVGAGI. The CDR3 has 16 residues.

The sequenced material came from PBMCs or a T cell subset sorted from them (not recorded which). The rearrangement links TRBV6-5 to TRBJ1-1, with D possibly being TRBD1 (6 bases). The receptor's source is an adult woman who had mild COVID-19 (a few samples of this study predate the infection). Cell type and time point are not known. The CDR3 nucleotides read TGTGCCAGCAGTATCCGGGACACCTGGGGGAACACTGAAGCTTTCTTT. Its translation is CASSIRDTWGNTEAFF.